This T cell receptor beta chain was retrieved from a study of spatial heterogeneity in lung cancer. Turning to the study itself: An average of more than ten raw reads was observed per unique TCR and UMI combination.

In TCRdb, the 5' RACE reads were re-called with MiXCR into one record per CDR3 protein. The sample has roughly 71,000 distinct CDR3 sequences, about 8.2% seen once; the top ten hold approximately 2%. Time point specified: blood at routine non-recurrence follow-up after resection. Tumor, nontumor lung or frozen PBMC supplied whole RNA, sequenced without sorting. CDR1 and CDR2 (germline): MNHEY, SVGAGI. The CDR3 length is 14 residues. V shed 7 bases, J shed 9 bases, and the junction held 6 bases outside the gene matches. The rearrangement uses TRBV6-5 and TRBJ1-6, with 10 bases fitting TRBD1. The sample consisted of PBMCs, taken at follow-up. The clonotype comes from a female donor with early-stage non-small cell lung cancer. The CDR3 loop reads CASTGTGVLSPLHF. In DNA, the CDR3 is TGTGCCAGCACCGGGACAGGGGTTCTTTCACCCCTCCACTTT.